Listed below are T cell receptor beta chains from one sample, sequenced in a study of regulatory T cells in long-lasting Graves disease. TCRdb ran MiXCR on the multiplex PCR reads and lists one entry per CDR3 protein. The sample lists around 450,000 distinct CDR3 sequences; about 15% were seen once. Separately, the same data were catalogued under a study of T cells in Graves' hyperthyroidism and ophthalmopathy.

The input for sequencing was peripheral blood mononuclear cells (PBMCs), taken at new diagnosis, from a patient treated with antithyroid drugs. These receptors were taken from a woman under 40 with Graves disease. CDR3s include the opening cysteine and the closing phenylalanine or tryptophan. A D gene is named only where the DNA matches it firmly. Some rows mark clone size as missing; the rest say once, few, many or name a class of expanded clone.

d_call: -
v_call: TRBV9
j_call: TRBJ2-1
clone_size: few
cdr3_nt: TGTGCCAGCAGCCCCCGGGGGAGTTTCCACAATGAGCAGTTCTTC
cdr3_aa: CASSPRGSFHNEQFF

d_call: -
v_call: TRBV7-6
j_call: TRBJ2-1
clone_size: many
cdr3_nt: TGTGCCAGCAGCTTAGCGGTTTCTAGGTACAATGAGCAGTTCTTC
cdr3_aa: CASSLAVSRYNEQFF

d_call: TRBD1
v_call: TRBV15
j_call: TRBJ1-5
clone_size: many
cdr3_nt: TGTGCCACCAATCCTGACAGGGGTCCAGGTCAGCCCCAGCATTTT
cdr3_aa: CATNPDRGPGQPQHF

d_call: -
v_call: TRBV15
j_call: TRBJ2-1
clone_size: -
cdr3_nt: TGTGCCACTTCGACAGGTGAATACAATGAGCAGTTCTTC
cdr3_aa: CATSTGEYNEQFF

d_call: TRBD2
v_call: TRBV6-1
j_call: TRBJ2-7
clone_size: many
cdr3_nt: TGTGCCAGCAGTGAGGGAGCGGGAGGAATCAACGAGCAGTACTTC
cdr3_aa: CASSEGAGGINEQYF

d_call: TRBD2
v_call: TRBV20-1
j_call: TRBJ2-7
clone_size: few
cdr3_nt: TGCAGTGCTGTGAGCGGGAGTAGCTCCTACGAGCAGTACTTC
cdr3_aa: CSAVSGSSSYEQYF

d_call: TRBD2
v_call: TRBV24-1
j_call: TRBJ2-3
clone_size: few
cdr3_nt: TGTGCCACCAGTCAGGCGGGAGGCACAGATACGCAGTATTTT
cdr3_aa: CATSQAGGTDTQYF

d_call: -
v_call: TRBV19
j_call: TRBJ2-7
clone_size: few
cdr3_nt: TGTGCCAGTAGTATGGGGGTAGGTACCTACGAGCAGTACTTC
cdr3_aa: CASSMGVGTYEQYF

d_call: -
v_call: TRBV2
j_call: TRBJ2-7
clone_size: many
cdr3_nt: TGTGCCAGCAGTGGCCCCGGCAACGAGCAGTACTTC
cdr3_aa: CASSGPGNEQYF

d_call: -
v_call: TRBV6-5
j_call: TRBJ2-7
clone_size: many
cdr3_nt: TGTGCCAGCAGTTACCGGACGGGTAGATACGAGCAGTACTTC
cdr3_aa: CASSYRTGRYEQYF

d_call: TRBD1
v_call: TRBV5-6
j_call: TRBJ2-7
clone_size: many
cdr3_nt: TGTGCCAGCAGCCGCCTCGGACAGGGGTTGGAGCAGTACTTC
cdr3_aa: CASSRLGQGLEQYF

d_call: TRBD1
v_call: TRBV19
j_call: TRBJ1-5
clone_size: -
cdr3_nt: TGTGCCAGTAGTCTCGGGACAGGGCTTGATCAGCCCCAGCATTTT
cdr3_aa: CASSLGTGLDQPQHF

d_call: -
v_call: TRBV19
j_call: TRBJ2-3
clone_size: -
cdr3_nt: TGTGCCAGTAGTATGCGGCAGGGTCAAGTATATACGCAGTATTTT
cdr3_aa: CASSMRQGQVYTQYF

d_call: TRBD2
v_call: TRBV11-2
j_call: TRBJ2-2
clone_size: -
cdr3_nt: TGTGCCAGCAGCTTAGCCTCCACGGGACTAGCGGGAGGGCCGATGGGGACCGGGGAGCTGTTTTTT
cdr3_aa: CASSLASTGLAGGPMGTGELFF

d_call: -
v_call: TRBV10-3
j_call: TRBJ1-4
clone_size: few
cdr3_nt: TGTGCCATCAGTGAGTCGACGGCCCATCTTAATGAAAAACTGTTTTTT
cdr3_aa: CAISESTAHLNEKLFF

d_call: -
v_call: TRBV19
j_call: TRBJ1-5
clone_size: few
cdr3_nt: TGTGCCAGTAGTATAGGTCTCTCCAGGTCGGCCAGTCAGCCCCAGCATTTT
cdr3_aa: CASSIGLSRSASQPQHF

d_call: -
v_call: TRBV27
j_call: TRBJ2-7
clone_size: few
cdr3_nt: TGTGCCAGCAAAACCTCCGAATACGAGCAGTACTTC
cdr3_aa: CASKTSEYEQYF

d_call: TRBD2
v_call: TRBV6-2/TRBV6-3
j_call: TRBJ2-1
clone_size: few
cdr3_nt: TGTGCCAGCAGTTACTCTCCTAGGGGTGGGACTAGCGGCTCCTACAATGAGCAGTTCTTC
cdr3_aa: CASSYSPRGGTSGSYNEQFF

d_call: TRBD2
v_call: TRBV5-1
j_call: TRBJ2-1
clone_size: many
cdr3_nt: TGCGCCAGCAGCTTGGAGCCTAGCGGGCAGTTCTTC
cdr3_aa: CASSLEPSGQFF

d_call: TRBD2
v_call: TRBV20-1
j_call: TRBJ2-1
clone_size: -
cdr3_nt: TGCAGTGCTAGAGCGATAGCGGGAGCAGATTACAATGAGCAGTTCTTC
cdr3_aa: CSARAIAGADYNEQFF

d_call: -
v_call: TRBV27
j_call: TRBJ1-1
clone_size: many
cdr3_nt: TGTGCCAGCAGTTTAATGGGGGCTGAAGCTTTCTTT
cdr3_aa: CASSLMGAEAFF

d_call: -
v_call: TRBV6-5
j_call: TRBJ2-5
clone_size: few
cdr3_nt: TGTGCCAGCAGTTACGGGGGTTGGGAGACCCAGTACTTC
cdr3_aa: CASSYGGWETQYF

d_call: -
v_call: TRBV7-9
j_call: TRBJ2-1
clone_size: -
cdr3_nt: TGTGCCAGCAGCTTAGGAGTGCGGGAGCAGTTCTTC
cdr3_aa: CASSLGVREQFF

d_call: TRBD2
v_call: TRBV20-1
j_call: TRBJ2-1
clone_size: few
cdr3_nt: TGCAGTGCTAGAGATAGCGGGAGTGGTAGCAATGAGCAGTTCTTC
cdr3_aa: CSARDSGSGSNEQFF

d_call: -
v_call: TRBV18
j_call: TRBJ2-3
clone_size: many
cdr3_nt: TGTGCCAGCTCACGGACAGAGTCTAGCACAGATACGCAGTATTTT
cdr3_aa: CASSRTESSTDTQYF

d_call: -
v_call: TRBV30
j_call: TRBJ1-1
clone_size: once
cdr3_nt: TGTGCCTGGATGGGCGACCAAGATGAAGCTTTCTTT
cdr3_aa: CAWMGDQDEAFF

d_call: TRBD2
v_call: TRBV10-3
j_call: TRBJ2-1
clone_size: few
cdr3_nt: TGTGCCATCAGTGATATGGGGCGGGAGATCAACAATGAGCAGTTCTTC
cdr3_aa: CAISDMGREINNEQFF

d_call: -
v_call: TRBV24-1
j_call: TRBJ1-2
clone_size: many
cdr3_nt: TGTGCCACCAGTGATGGGGACTATGGCTACACCTTC
cdr3_aa: CATSDGDYGYTF

d_call: -
v_call: TRBV9
j_call: TRBJ2-1
clone_size: few
cdr3_nt: TGTGCCCCCCAAATGGTCGATTCGCGGTTCTTC
cdr3_aa: CAPQMVDSRFF

d_call: -
v_call: TRBV24-1
j_call: TRBJ2-3
clone_size: -
cdr3_nt: TGTGCCACCAGTGATTTGGCTAGCGTAGAACCAGATACGCAGTATTTT
cdr3_aa: CATSDLASVEPDTQYF

d_call: -
v_call: TRBV6-1
j_call: TRBJ2-5
clone_size: many
cdr3_nt: TGTGCCAGCAGTGTCAGGGGAGGGCAAGAGACCCAGTACTTC
cdr3_aa: CASSVRGGQETQYF

d_call: TRBD2
v_call: TRBV5-1
j_call: TRBJ2-5
clone_size: -
cdr3_nt: TGCGCCAGCGAAGTCGGACTAGCGATTGGTGAGCAGTACTTC
cdr3_aa: CASEVGLAIGEQYF

d_call: TRBD2
v_call: TRBV5-1
j_call: TRBJ2-5
clone_size: -
cdr3_nt: TGCGCCAGCAGCTCCGTTCCCCAGGGAGGGGAGACCCAGTACTTC
cdr3_aa: CASSSVPQGGETQYF

d_call: -
v_call: TRBV28
j_call: TRBJ1-2
clone_size: few
cdr3_nt: TGTGCCAGCACCGGAGGGGGTTTGGGCTACACCTTC
cdr3_aa: CASTGGGLGYTF

d_call: -
v_call: TRBV5-1
j_call: TRBJ2-3
clone_size: -
cdr3_nt: TGCGCCAGCAGCTTGGCGATCCAGGCTTGGCGAGGGACAGATACGCAGTATTTT
cdr3_aa: CASSLAIQAWRGTDTQYF

d_call: -
v_call: TRBV28
j_call: TRBJ2-7
clone_size: many
cdr3_nt: TGTGCCAGCAGTTTATATACTGGGGAGCAGTACTTC
cdr3_aa: CASSLYTGEQYF

d_call: TRBD2
v_call: TRBV7-8
j_call: TRBJ2-1
clone_size: -
cdr3_nt: TGTGCCAGCAGCTATACCGGGACTAGCGGGAGGAGAATGTGGAATGAGCAGTTCTTC
cdr3_aa: CASSYTGTSGRRMWNEQFF

d_call: -
v_call: TRBV29-1
j_call: TRBJ1-5
clone_size: -
cdr3_nt: TGCAGCGTTGTCATCGGGGGGACTCAGCCCCAGCATTTT
cdr3_aa: CSVVIGGTQPQHF

d_call: -
v_call: TRBV4-1
j_call: TRBJ2-4
clone_size: many
cdr3_nt: TGCGCCAGCAGCCAACTCAGCGAGGGGATTTTTAACATTCAGTACTTC
cdr3_aa: CASSQLSEGIFNIQYF

d_call: -
v_call: TRBV28
j_call: TRBJ2-5
clone_size: many
cdr3_nt: TGTGCCAGCAGCGGACAGGGAGGGGGAGAAGAGACCCAGTACTTC
cdr3_aa: CASSGQGGGEETQYF